This TCR beta chain was documented in a study of blood T cell repertoires in COVID-19. Study context: Spain, Italy and the United States supplied samples that represented acute and convalescent COVID-19. The analysed material was cDNA or gDNA that came from T cells, B-cell-depleted T cells, or PBMCs.

Original methodology: Reference gene primer amplification gave nucleated cell count estimates. The protocol was immunoSEQ multiplex PCR, while the TCRdb copy is restricted to in-frame clones and leaves out a portion. V and J calls and clone size are those listed in that table; D and trimming were worked out from the DNA. The data contain about 270,000 clones, 86% of them singletons. The CDR3 extends over 15 amino acids. Germline V gene sequence: CDR1 LGHDT, CDR2 YNNKEL (reference sequence). Trimming took 0 bases from V and 4 from J, leaving 13 bases between them. This sequence joins TRBV3-1 (or the pseudogene TRBV3-2) and TRBJ2-7; D is ambiguous. The sample taken for sequencing was peripheral blood. The receptor was isolated from a middle-aged man who had recovered from COVID-19. The CDR3 sequence: CASSQDIPGRYEQYF. The DNA for the CDR3 is TGTGCCAGCAGCCAAGATATTCCAGGCCGATACGAGCAGTACTTC.